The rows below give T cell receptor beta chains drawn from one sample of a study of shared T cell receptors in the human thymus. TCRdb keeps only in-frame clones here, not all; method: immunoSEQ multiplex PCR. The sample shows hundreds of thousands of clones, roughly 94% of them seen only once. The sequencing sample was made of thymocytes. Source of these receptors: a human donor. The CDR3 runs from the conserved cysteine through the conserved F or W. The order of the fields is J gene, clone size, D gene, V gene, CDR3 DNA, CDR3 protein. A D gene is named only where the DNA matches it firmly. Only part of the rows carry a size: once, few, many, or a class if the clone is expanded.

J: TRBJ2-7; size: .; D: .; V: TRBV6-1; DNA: TGTGCCAGCAAGGAACAGGGAGCCTACGAGCAGTACTTC; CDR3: CASKEQGAYEQYF
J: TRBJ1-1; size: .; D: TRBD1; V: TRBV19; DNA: TGTGCCAGTAGTCACGGGACAGGGATGAACACTGAAGCTTTCTTT; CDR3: CASSHGTGMNTEAFF
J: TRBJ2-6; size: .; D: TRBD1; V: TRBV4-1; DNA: TGCGCCAGCAGCCAGGCCTCCGGGACAGGGGGGTCTGGGGCCAACGTCCTGACTTTC; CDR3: CASSQASGTGGSGANVLTF
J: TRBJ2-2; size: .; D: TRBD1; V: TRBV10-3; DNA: TGTGCCATCAGTGAGGCACTCGGGACAGGGGGCCACACCGGGGAGCTGTTTTTT; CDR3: CAISEALGTGGHTGELFF
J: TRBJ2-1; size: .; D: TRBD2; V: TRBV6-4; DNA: TGTGCCAGCAGTGACTCAAGCGGCGGGAGTATGGGTTATGAGCAGTTCTTC; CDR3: CASSDSSGGSMGYEQFF
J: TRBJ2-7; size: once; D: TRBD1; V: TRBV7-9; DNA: TGTGCCAGCTCCCAGCCGGGACAGGGAATCTACGAGCAGTACTTC; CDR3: CASSQPGQGIYEQYF
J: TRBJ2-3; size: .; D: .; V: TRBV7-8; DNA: TGTGCCAGCAGCTTATTGTATAACCCCGGCACAGATACGCAGTATTTT; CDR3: CASSLLYNPGTDTQYF
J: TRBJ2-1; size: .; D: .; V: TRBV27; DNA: TGTGCCAGCAGTCCCCTATTCTTGGATGAGCAGTTCTTC; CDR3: CASSPLFLDEQFF
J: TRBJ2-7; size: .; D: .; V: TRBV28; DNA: TGTGCCAGCAGCTCGGACAAGGGGAGGTTGATTAGGGCTTGGGAGCAGTACTTC; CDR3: CASSSDKGRLIRAWEQYF
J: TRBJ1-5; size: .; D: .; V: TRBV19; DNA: TGTGCCAGTACCCTGGTCCGGACCTTGGTCCAGCCCCAGCATTTT; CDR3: CASTLVRTLVQPQHF
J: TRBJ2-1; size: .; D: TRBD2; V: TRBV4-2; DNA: TGTGCCAGCAGCCAAGAATCTAGCGGGAGGGGCAATGAGCAGTTCTTC; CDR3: CASSQESSGRGNEQFF
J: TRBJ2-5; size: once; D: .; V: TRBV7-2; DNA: TGTGCCAGCAGCTTAGATCGCTATAGGACGCCCCGGGAGACCCAGTACTTC; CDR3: CASSLDRYRTPRETQYF
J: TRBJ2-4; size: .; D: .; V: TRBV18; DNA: TGTGCCAGCTCACCACCGTACAGGAAAAACATTCAGTACTTC; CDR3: CASSPPYRKNIQYF
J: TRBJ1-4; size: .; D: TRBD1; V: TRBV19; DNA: TGTGCCAGTAGTCCCCCCGACAGGGGGCCGGATCTTAATGAAAAACTGTTTTTT; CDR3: CASSPPDRGPDLNEKLFF
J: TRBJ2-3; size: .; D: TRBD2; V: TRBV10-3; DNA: TGTGCCATCAGAGGACTAGCGGAGGGCACAGATACGCAGTATTTT; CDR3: CAIRGLAEGTDTQYF
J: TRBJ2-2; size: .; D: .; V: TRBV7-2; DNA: TGTGCCAGCAGCTTAGTCCAAGCGGCAGGGGGGGAGCTGTTTTTT; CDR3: CASSLVQAAGGELFF
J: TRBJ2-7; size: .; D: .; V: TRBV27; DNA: TGTGCCAGCAGTTTAAGCAGGTCCCTATGGTACGAGCAGTACTTC; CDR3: CASSLSRSLWYEQYF
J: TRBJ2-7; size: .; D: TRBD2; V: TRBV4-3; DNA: TGCGCCAGCAGCCAAGGGCTAGCGGGAATTAACGAGCAGTACTTC; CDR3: CASSQGLAGINEQYF
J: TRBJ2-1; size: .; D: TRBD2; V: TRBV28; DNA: TGTGCCAGCAGTAACGCCGGGACTAGCCACAGCTCCTACAATGAGCAGTTCTTC; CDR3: CASSNAGTSHSSYNEQFF
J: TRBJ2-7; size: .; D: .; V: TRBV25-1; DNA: TGTGCCAGCAGTGAAGGACAGCCCTACGAGCAGTACTTC; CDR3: CASSEGQPYEQYF
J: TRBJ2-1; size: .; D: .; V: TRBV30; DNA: TGTGCCTGGAGTGTATCGAGGGAGCCCGACAATGAGCAGTTCTTC; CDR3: CAWSVSREPDNEQFF
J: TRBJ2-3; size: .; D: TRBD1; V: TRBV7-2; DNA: TGTGCCAGCAGCGGATCCGGGACAGGGCCTACTAGCACAGATACGCAGTATTTT; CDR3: CASSGSGTGPTSTDTQYF
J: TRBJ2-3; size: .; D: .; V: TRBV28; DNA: TGTGCCAGCAGATGGTCGCGAGCTTCGTCTAGCACAGATACGCAGTATTTT; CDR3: CASRWSRASSSTDTQYF
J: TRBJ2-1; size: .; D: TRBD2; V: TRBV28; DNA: TGTGCCAGCAGTGGAGCTGGGACTAGCGGGAGTCATGAGCAGTTCTTC; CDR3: CASSGAGTSGSHEQFF
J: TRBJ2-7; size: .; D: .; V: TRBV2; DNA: TGTGCCAGCAGACTTCCGAAGGGACCCGTACCTACCGAGCAGTACTTC; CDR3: CASRLPKGPVPTEQYF
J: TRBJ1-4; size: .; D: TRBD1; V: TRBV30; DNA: TGTGCCTGGAGTGTGCAGGGGACAGGGAATGAAAAACTGTTTTTT; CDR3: CAWSVQGTGNEKLFF
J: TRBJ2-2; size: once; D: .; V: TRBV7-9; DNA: TGTGCCAGCAGCCGCAGGGAAAAGAACACCGGGGAGCTGTTTTTT; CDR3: CASSRREKNTGELFF
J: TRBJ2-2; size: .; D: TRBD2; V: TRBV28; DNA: TGTGCCAGCAACCCCCTGCGCGGGAGGGCCTACACCGGGGAGCTGTTTTTT; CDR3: CASNPLRGRAYTGELFF
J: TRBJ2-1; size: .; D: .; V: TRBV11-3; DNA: TGTGCCAGCAGCTTAGATCCGGGGTCCAATGAGCAGTTCTTC; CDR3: CASSLDPGSNEQFF
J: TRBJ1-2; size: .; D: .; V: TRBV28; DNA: TGTGCCAGCAGTTTCCGCGTATTTGAAAGACAGACCACTAACTATGGCTACACCTTC; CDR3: CASSFRVFERQTTNYGYTF
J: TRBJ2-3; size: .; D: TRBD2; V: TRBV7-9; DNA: TGTGCCAGCAGCTTAGAGGCGGGAGAAACAGATACGCAGTATTTT; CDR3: CASSLEAGETDTQYF
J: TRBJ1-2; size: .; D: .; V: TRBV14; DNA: TGTGCCAGCAGCCAAGAATCCGGGATAAGAGGGGTGCATGGCTACACCTTC; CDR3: CASSQESGIRGVHGYTF
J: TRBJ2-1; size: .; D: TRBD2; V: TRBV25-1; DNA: TGTGCCAGCAGTGTCAAGCGGGAGGCCTACAATGAGCAGTTCTTC; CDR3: CASSVKREAYNEQFF
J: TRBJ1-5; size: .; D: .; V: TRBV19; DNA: TGTGCCAGTAGTGCCCCTCTACACAATAGCAATCAGCCCCAGCATTTT; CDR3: CASSAPLHNSNQPQHF
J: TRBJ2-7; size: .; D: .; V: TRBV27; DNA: TGTGCCAGCAAAGGGGGGCGTTTCTACGAGCAGTACTTC; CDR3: CASKGGRFYEQYF
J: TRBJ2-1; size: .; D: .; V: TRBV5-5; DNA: TGTGCCAGCAGCAGACGAGGTCAGCACTCCTACAATGAGCAGTTCTTC; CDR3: CASSRRGQHSYNEQFF
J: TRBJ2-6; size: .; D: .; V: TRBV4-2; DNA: TGTGCCAGCAGCCAAGATGGTTACCTCCCTGGGGCCAACGTCCTGACTTTC; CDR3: CASSQDGYLPGANVLTF
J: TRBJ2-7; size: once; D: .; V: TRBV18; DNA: TGTGCCAGCTCACCTCAGACCTACGAGCAGTACTTC; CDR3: CASSPQTYEQYF
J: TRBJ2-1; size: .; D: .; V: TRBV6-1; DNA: TGTGCCAGCAGCCGGGATTGGGACAATGAGCAGTTCTTC; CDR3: CASSRDWDNEQFF
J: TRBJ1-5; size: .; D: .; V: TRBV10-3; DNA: TGTGCCATCAGGAATCCAGGTTATCAGCCCCAGCATTTT; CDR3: CAIRNPGYQPQHF